Listed here is a single T cell receptor (beta chain). Its antigen is unidentified. Assay: immunoSEQ multiplex PCR; the TCRdb copy retains only in-frame clones and omits some. The sample contains 30,000 to 35,000 clones, roughly 86% of which appear only once. This specimen comes from a study of T cells in localized non-small cell lung cancer. Points from the study as a whole: Uninvolved adjacent lung showed the highest T cell clonality, exceeding tumor. The study sequenced only one region of the tumor. As a result, intratumor heterogeneity could not be excluded and remains possible. Detection in adjacent lung was observed for a median approximately 52 of the top 100 tumor clones. Longer overall survival was associated with a higher density of T cells in the blood.

V was cut by 0 bases and J by 4 bases, with 10 bases left in between. The germline V gene has CDR1 MGHRA and CDR2 YSYEKL. CDR3 length: 15 residues. This TCR came from a woman aged 35 to 75 with stage I lung adenocarcinoma. This specimen was peripheral blood, taken before any cancer treatment. The chain carries TRBV4-1 and TRBJ1-5; perhaps TRBD1 as D (5 bases). The CDR3 loop reads CASSQDVDSNQPQHF. Written as DNA, the CDR3 is TGCGCCAGCAGCCAAGATGTCGACAGTAATCAGCCCCAGCATTTT.